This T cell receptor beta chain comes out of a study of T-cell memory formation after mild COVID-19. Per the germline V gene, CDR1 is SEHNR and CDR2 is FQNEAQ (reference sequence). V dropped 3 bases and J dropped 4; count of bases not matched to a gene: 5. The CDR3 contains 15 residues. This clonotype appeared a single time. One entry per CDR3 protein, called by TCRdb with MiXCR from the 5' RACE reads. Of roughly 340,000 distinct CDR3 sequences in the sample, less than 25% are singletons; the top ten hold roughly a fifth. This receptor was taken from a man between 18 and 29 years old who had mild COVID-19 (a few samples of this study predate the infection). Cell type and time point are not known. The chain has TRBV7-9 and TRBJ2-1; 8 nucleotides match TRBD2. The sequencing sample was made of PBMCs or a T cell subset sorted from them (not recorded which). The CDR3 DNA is TGTGCCAGCAGCTTGGCTAGCGGGTTGTACAATGAGCAGTTCTTC. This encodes CASSLASGLYNEQFF.